The 23 T cell receptor beta chains given below trace back to one sample, sequenced in a study of cytomegalovirus exposure and HLA in healthy donors (dated by TCRdb to the late 2010s). The protocol used for the library was the immunoSEQ multiplex PCR assay. The multiplex PCR relied on a mix of 60 forward primers for TCR Vbeta segments and 13 reverse primers for TCR Jbeta segments. Here the immuneACCESS table is served through TCRdb, limited to in-frame sequences with V and J called. Missing clones are a known gap in these copies; in checked studies unresolved V genes cover under half, and the rest lacks a known reason. This sample is represented by some 55,000 clones; about 80% of them were singletons. The ten largest account for around 1.8% of the sample. Material: PBMCs. The source of these receptors is a man in his forties or fifties in good health and CMV-seronegative.

The chain is built from TRBV25-1 and TRBJ2-7; TRBD2 matches at 9 bases. V trimming: 7 bases; J trimming: 7 bases; junction bases outside the gene matches: 11. The germline V gene encodes CDR1 MGHDK and CDR2 SYGVNS. The CDR3 is 14 residues long. CDR3 loop: CASTGAGGPGEQYF. CDR3 DNA: TGTGCCAGCACAGGGGCGGGGGGGCCGGGTGAGCAGTACTTC.

As concerns this clone: The identical CDR3 is also encoded by other nucleotide sequences in the sample. The chain uses TRBV10-3 and TRBJ2-1, with 9 bases identical to TRBD1. V trimming: 8 bases; J trimming: 0 bases; junction bases outside the gene matches: 5. The CDR3 is 15 residues long. CDR1 is ENHRY, CDR2 SYGVKD, per germline. This chain's CDR3 is CAIGETGGSYNEQFF. DNA for the CDR3: TGTGCCATCGGAGAGACAGGGGGCTCCTACAATGAGCAGTTCTTC.

V is TRBV28 and J is TRBJ2-1; 10 nucleotides line up with TRBD2. The trim removed 4 bases at V and 4 bases at J, leaving 4 bases unmatched. From germline, CDR1 is MDHEN and CDR2 SYDVKM. The CDR3 loop spans 15 amino acids. The CDR3 reads CASSSLAGDYNEQFF. The CDR3 DNA sequence: TGTGCCAGCAGTTCCCTAGCGGGGGATTACAATGAGCAGTTCTTC.

This chain joins TRBV7-9 and TRBJ1-4, with D possibly matching TRBD1 (5 bases). There are 14 residues in the CDR3. The V gene lost 5 bases and the J gene lost 7 bases, with 14 bases spanning the gap. Germline V lookup: CDR1 SEHNR, CDR2 FQNEAQ (reference sequence). CDR3 nucleotides: TGTGCCAGCAGCCTGGGGCAGGGACTTGAAAAACTGTTTTTT. Translation gives CASSLGQGLEKLFF.

This clone was picked up one time. The chain combines TRBV5-4 with TRBJ2-3; 9 positions agree with TRBD2. Germline V CDR1 and CDR2: SGHNT, YYREEE (reference sequence). The CDR3 has 16 residues. V trimming: 4 bases; J trimming: 5 bases; junction bases outside the gene matches: 11. Here the CDR3 reads CASSHGRGGPGDTQYF. DNA for the CDR3: TGTGCCAGCAGCCACGGGCGGGGGGGGCCCGGAGATACGCAGTATTTT.

The DNA for the CDR3 is TGTGCCAGCAGCTTTGAAGGCCCCAGGGACACTGAAGCTTTCTTT. This translates into CASSFEGPRDTEAFF. This sequence joins TRBV5-4 and TRBJ1-1; tentatively, D is TRBD1 (5 bases). Trimming removed 2 bases at V and 3 bases at J, with 14 bases between. Germline values: CDR1 SGHNT, CDR2 YYREEE (reference sequence). The CDR3 runs 15 residues. The full variable domain, in which reference TRBV5-4 and TRBJ1-1 provide the parts outside the CDR3, is ETGVTQSPTHLIKTRGQQVTLRCSSQSGHNTVSWYQQALGQGPQFIFQYYREEENGRGNFPPRFSGLQFPNYSSELNVNALELDDSALYLCASSFEGPRDTEAFFGQGTRLTVV.

This rearrangement joins TRBV7-3 to TRBJ1-1, with TRBD1 matching over 8 bases. Germline loops: CDR1 SGHTA, CDR2 FQGTGA. The junction had 5 bases not matched to a gene; V was cut back by 5 bases and J by 0 bases. This CDR3 comprises 15 residues. CDR3 sequence: CASSIGTGLNTEAFF. For the CDR3, the DNA is TGTGCCAGCAGCATCGGGACAGGACTGAACACTGAAGCTTTCTTT.

This clone has more than one count but fewer than ten. This chain links TRBV11-2 with TRBJ1-4, with 7 bases identical to TRBD1. Trimming removed 2 bases from V and 4 bases from J; junction bases left unmatched: 4. Germline loops: CDR1 SGHAT, CDR2 FQNNGV. The CDR3 has 15 residues. This CDR3 reads CASSLTGTVNEKLFF. CDR3 in DNA: TGTGCCAGCAGCTTAACCGGGACAGTTAATGAAAAACTGTTTTTT.

V and J are TRBV7-2 and TRBJ1-5; a possible D gene is TRBD1 (5 bases). V was pared by 3 bases and J by 2 bases, with 14 bases between. There are 16 residues in the CDR3. The germline V gene has CDR1 SGHTA and CDR2 FQGNSA. CDR3 amino acids: CASSFMAQVGNQPQHF. The DNA of the CDR3 is TGTGCCAGCAGCTTTATGGCACAGGTTGGCAATCAGCCCCAGCATTTT.

The V gene is TRBV5-8, the J gene TRBJ2-7; TRBD1 is a possible D gene (6 bases). With 1 base removed from V and 2 bases from J, the gap between germline ends came to 13 bases. The CDR3 is 15 residues long. Germline lookup yields CDR1 SGHTS and CDR2 YDEGEE. CDR3 nucleotide sequence: TGTGCCAGCAGCTTGACAGGGTACAGCACCTACGAGCAGTACGTC. Translation: CASSLTGYSTYEQYV.

A few counts support this clone. J is TRBJ2-1 and V is TRBV7-9; 10 nucleotides match TRBD2. Per the germline V gene, CDR1 is SEHNR and CDR2 is FQNEAQ (reference sequence). With 5 bases clipped from V and 11 bases from J, the junction kept 15 bases outside the gene matches. CDR3 length: 16 residues. The CDR3, as DNA: TGTGCCAGCAGCCCCCGCCTCCTAGCGGGGGAGGGTCAGCAGTTCTTC. Its protein product is CASSPRLLAGEGQQFF.

The rearrangement joins TRBV30 to TRBJ2-1; 12 bases match TRBD2. The ends lost 0 bases at V and 12 bases at J; junction bases unmatched: 15. The CDR3 runs to 17 residues. CDR1 is GTSNPN and CDR2 is SVGIG in the germline V gene (reference sequence). The CDR3 nucleotides are TGTGCCTGGAGTGTACTAGCGGGGGGCTTCTTAATGCAAGGGCAGTTCTTC. Translating it yields CAWSVLAGGFLMQGQFF.

In this sample, this clone turned up a few times. The genes are TRBV6-5 and TRBJ2-7; D is unresolved. The V end lost 5 bases, the J end lost 0 bases, and 11 bases lay between the germline ends. From germline, CDR1 is MNHEY and CDR2 SVGAGI. The CDR3 extends over 14 amino acids. The CDR3 sequence is CASSATGGSYEQYF. The CDR3 DNA is TGTGCCAGCAGTGCCACCGGCGGCTCCTACGAGCAGTACTTC.

This clone was counted a single time. V gene TRBV4-2 combines with J gene TRBJ2-3, with a tentative D call TRBD2 (6 bases). V dropped 0 bases and J dropped 1 base, with 17 bases sitting between them. This CDR3 region has 18 residues. The germline V gene has CDR1 LGHNA and CDR2 YNFKEQ. The CDR3 spells CASSQDPRLGVGTDTQYF. DNA for the CDR3: TGTGCCAGCAGCCAAGACCCGAGACTAGGGGTGGGCACAGATACGCAGTATTTT.

The chain joins TRBV11-3 to TRBJ1-1, with D tentatively TRBD1 (5 bases). The CDR3 contains 12 residues. V was trimmed by 5 bases and J by 1 base, leaving 5 bases between them. In germline, CDR1 is SGHNT, CDR2 YENEEA. The CDR3 spells CASSTGNTEAFF. The CDR3 DNA follows: TGTGCCAGCAGCACAGGGAACACTGAAGCTTTCTTT.

This chain connects TRBV5-4 to TRBJ2-7; D unclear. With 4 bases removed from V and 5 bases from J, the gap between germline ends came to 13 bases. Germline V gene lookup returns CDR1 SGHNT and CDR2 YYREEE (reference sequence). This CDR3 spans 13 amino acids. The CDR3 loop is CASSSANANEQYF. The CDR3 DNA sequence: TGTGCCAGCAGCAGCGCAAATGCCAACGAGCAGTACTTC.

The rearrangement uses TRBV9 and TRBJ1-2, with TRBD1 matching over 7 bases. This CDR3 region has 15 residues. CDR1 SGDLS and CDR2 YYNGEE come from the germline V gene. V was clipped by 3 bases and J by 1 base; unmatched bases: 6. For the CDR3, the DNA is TGTGCCAGCAGCGCTAGGGACAGCCGTAACTATGGCTACACCTTC. It specifies CASSARDSRNYGYTF.

The chain couples TRBV6-5 to TRBJ2-7, with D unresolved. CDR1 is MNHEY, CDR2 SVGAGI, per germline. The CDR3 loop spans 12 amino acids. V gave up 4 bases and J gave up 4 bases, with 8 bases separating them. CDR3 in DNA: TGTGCCAGCAGTTCTTCAGCGTACGAGCAGTACTTC. The encoded protein is CASSSSAYEQYF.

This clone was counted between two and nine times. The rearrangement uses TRBV7-2 and TRBJ1-1, with no clear D. Germline lookup yields CDR1 SGHTA and CDR2 FQGNSA. Trimming removed 2 bases from V and 7 bases from J, with 8 bases in between. CDR3 length: 12 amino acids. CDR3 DNA: TGTGCCAGCAGCTTATCGGTTGGTGAAGCTTTCTTT. Protein product: CASSLSVGEAFF.

There are a few counts of this clone. The chain is built from TRBV7-2 and TRBJ1-6; 9 nucleotides match TRBD1. CDR3 length equals 15 residues. J gave up 10 bases and V 5 bases, and 9 bases lay outside the gene matches. Germline V CDR1 and CDR2: SGHTA, FQGNSA. Written as DNA, the CDR3 is TGTGCCAGCAGCCAGGGACAGGGAGGGACATCACCCCTCCACTTT. Protein product: CASSQGQGGTSPLHF.

The chain links TRBV15 to TRBJ2-7; 9 nucleotides agree with TRBD1. Looked up from germline, CDR1 is LNHNV and CDR2 is YYDKDF (reference sequence). V gave up 9 bases and J gave up 2 bases; unmatched junction bases: 8. CDR3 size: 14 residues. The CDR3 nucleotides read TGTGCCACGATGAAGACAGGGGGTCCCTACGAGCAGTACTTC. Translated: CATMKTGGPYEQYF.

The genes are TRBV5-4 and TRBJ2-3; TRBD2 aligns across 8 bases. Germline V gene data show CDR1 as SGHNT and CDR2 as YYREEE (reference sequence). The CDR3 is 15 residues long. The V and J ends lost 7 bases and 0 bases, in that order; junction bases with no gene match: 7. The CDR3 region has the DNA TGTGCCAGCGAAAGCGGGGGAGCTAGCACAGATACGCAGTATTTT. Its translation is CASESGGASTDTQYF.

This clone was counted only a few times. The chain uses TRBV2 and TRBJ2-3; 7 positions match TRBD1. The CDR3 has 17 residues. Germline loops: CDR1 SNHLY, CDR2 FYNNEI. V gave up 2 bases and J gave up 1 base; unmatched junction bases: 9. The CDR3 loop is CASSELITGTGTDTQYF. The CDR3 DNA sequence: TGTGCCAGCAGTGAACTAATAACCGGGACAGGCACAGATACGCAGTATTTT.